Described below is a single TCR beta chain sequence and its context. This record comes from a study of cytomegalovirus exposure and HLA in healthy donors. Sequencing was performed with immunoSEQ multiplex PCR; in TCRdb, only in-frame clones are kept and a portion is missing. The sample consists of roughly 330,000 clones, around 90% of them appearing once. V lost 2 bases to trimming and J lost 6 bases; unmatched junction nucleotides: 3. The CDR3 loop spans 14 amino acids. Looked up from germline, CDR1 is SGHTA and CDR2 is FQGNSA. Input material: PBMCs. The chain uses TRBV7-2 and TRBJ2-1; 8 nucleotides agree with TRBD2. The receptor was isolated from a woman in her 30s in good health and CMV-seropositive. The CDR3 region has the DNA TGTGCCAGCAGCTTATACGGGACTAGCAATGAGCAGTTCTTC. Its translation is CASSLYGTSNEQFF.